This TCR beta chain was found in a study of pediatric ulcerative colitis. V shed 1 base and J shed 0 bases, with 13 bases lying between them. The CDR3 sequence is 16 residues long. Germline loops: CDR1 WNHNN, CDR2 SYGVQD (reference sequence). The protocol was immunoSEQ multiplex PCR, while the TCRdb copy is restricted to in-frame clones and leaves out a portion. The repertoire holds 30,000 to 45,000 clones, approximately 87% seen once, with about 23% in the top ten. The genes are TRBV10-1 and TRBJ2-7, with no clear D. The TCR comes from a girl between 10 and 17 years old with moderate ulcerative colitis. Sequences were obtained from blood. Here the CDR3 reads CASSEYLPGSSYEQYF. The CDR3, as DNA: TGCGCCAGCAGTGAGTACCTCCCAGGATCCTCCTACGAGCAGTACTTC.